This T cell receptor beta chain was retrieved from a study of shared clonotypes between healthy human individuals. This table comes from immunoSEQ multiplex PCR, and its TCRdb copy is limited to in-frame clones, with some not included. The sample comprises some 690,000 clones, 90% of which are singletons, and about 33% rests with the top ten. Study outcomes and limitations: The study found lower generation probabilities in non-shared clonotypes than in those shared by all four donors.

In germline, CDR1 is LNHDA, CDR2 SQIVND (reference sequence). V lost 0 bases and J 4 bases, leaving 3 bases between the germline ends. This CDR3 contains 12 residues. This clone was counted only a few times. The antigen is unknown. Other DNA sequences within the sample encode an identical CDR3. Sequencing was done on a sample of memory CD8+ T cells from PBMCs. As for subset: CD45RO+ cells pooled with CCR7-negative TemRA cells. The rearrangement uses TRBV19 and TRBJ1-1; D remains ambiguous. The sequence derives from a man in his late teens or twenties in good health. Some clones in this sample may be carry-over from other donors' samples. The CDR3 nucleotides read TGTGCCAGTAGTATAGACGGCACTGAAGCTTTCTTT. Its translation: CASSIDGTEAFF.